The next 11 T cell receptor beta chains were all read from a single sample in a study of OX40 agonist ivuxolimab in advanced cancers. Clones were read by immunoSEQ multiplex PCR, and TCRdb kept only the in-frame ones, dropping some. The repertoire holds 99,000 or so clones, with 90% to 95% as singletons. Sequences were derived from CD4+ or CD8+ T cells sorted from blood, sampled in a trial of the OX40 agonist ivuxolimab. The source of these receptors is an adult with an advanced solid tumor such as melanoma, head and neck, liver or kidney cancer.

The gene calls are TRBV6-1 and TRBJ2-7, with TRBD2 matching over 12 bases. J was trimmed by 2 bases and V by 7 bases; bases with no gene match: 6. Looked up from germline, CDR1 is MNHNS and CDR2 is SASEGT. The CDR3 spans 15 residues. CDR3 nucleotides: TGTGCCAGCACCACGACTAGCGGGAGCCCCTACGAGCAGTACGTC. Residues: CASTTTSGSPYEQYV.

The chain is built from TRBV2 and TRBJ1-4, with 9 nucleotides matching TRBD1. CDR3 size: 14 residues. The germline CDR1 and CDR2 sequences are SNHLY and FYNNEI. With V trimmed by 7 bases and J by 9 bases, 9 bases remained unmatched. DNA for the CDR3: TGTGCCAGCACCGTGGGACAGGGAGGGAAAAAACTGTTTTTT. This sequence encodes CASTVGQGGKKLFF. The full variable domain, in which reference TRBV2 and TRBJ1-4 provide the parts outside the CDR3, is EPEVTQTPSHQVTQMGQEVILRCVPISNHLYFYWYRQILGQKVEFLVSFYNNEISEKSEIFDDQFSVERPDGSNFTLKIRSTKLEDSAMYFCASTVGQGGKKLFFGSGTQLSVL.

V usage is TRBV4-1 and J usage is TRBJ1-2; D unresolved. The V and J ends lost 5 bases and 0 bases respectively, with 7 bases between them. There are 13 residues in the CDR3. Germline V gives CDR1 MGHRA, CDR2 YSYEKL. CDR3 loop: CASSLNPNYGYTF. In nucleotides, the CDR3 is TGCGCCAGCAGCTTGAATCCTAACTATGGCTACACCTTC.

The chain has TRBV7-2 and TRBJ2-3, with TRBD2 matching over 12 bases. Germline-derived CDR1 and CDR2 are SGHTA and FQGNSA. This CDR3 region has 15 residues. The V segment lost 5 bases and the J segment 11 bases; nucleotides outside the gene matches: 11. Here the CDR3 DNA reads TGTGCCAGCAGCGCTCGGACTAGCGGGAAACTAGGGCAGTATTTT. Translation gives CASSARTSGKLGQYF.

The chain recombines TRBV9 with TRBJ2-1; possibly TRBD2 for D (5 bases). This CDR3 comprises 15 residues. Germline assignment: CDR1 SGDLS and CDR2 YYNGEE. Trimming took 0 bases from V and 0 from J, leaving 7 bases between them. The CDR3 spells CASSVGGNSYNEQFF. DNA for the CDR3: TGTGCCAGCAGCGTAGGAGGGAACTCCTACAATGAGCAGTTCTTC.

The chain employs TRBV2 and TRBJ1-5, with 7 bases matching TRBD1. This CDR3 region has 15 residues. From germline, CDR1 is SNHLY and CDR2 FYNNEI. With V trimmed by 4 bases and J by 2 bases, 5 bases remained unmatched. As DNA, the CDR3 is TGTGCCAGCAGTGGGAGGACAGGAGGCAATCAGCCCCAGCATTTT. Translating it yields CASSGRTGGNQPQHF.

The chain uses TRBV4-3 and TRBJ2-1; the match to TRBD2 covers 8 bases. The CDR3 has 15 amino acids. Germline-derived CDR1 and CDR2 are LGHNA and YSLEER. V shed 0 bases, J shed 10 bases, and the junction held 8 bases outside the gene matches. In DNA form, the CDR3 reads TGCGCCAGCAGCCAAGAGGGACTAGAGGTCGGCGAGCAGTTCTTC. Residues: CASSQEGLEVGEQFF.

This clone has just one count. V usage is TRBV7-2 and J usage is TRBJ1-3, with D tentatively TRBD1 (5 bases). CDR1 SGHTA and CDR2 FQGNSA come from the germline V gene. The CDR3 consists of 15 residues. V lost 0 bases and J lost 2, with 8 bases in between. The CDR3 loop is CASSLARGAGNTIYF. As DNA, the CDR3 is TGTGCCAGCAGCTTAGCGCGGGGGGCTGGAAACACCATATATTTT.

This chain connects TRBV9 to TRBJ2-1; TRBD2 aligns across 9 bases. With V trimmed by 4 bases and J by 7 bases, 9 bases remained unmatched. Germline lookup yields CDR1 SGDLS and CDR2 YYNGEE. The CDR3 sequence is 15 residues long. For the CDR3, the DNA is TGTGCCAGCAGCCCCTTAGCGGGAGTAAGAAATGAGCAGTTCTTC. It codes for CASSPLAGVRNEQFF. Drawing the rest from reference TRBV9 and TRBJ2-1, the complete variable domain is DSGVTQTPKHLITATGQRVTLRCSPRSGDLSVYWYQQSLDQGLQFLIQYYNGEERAKGNILERFSAQQFPDLHSELNLSSLELGDSALYFCASSPLAGVRNEQFFGPGTRLTVL.

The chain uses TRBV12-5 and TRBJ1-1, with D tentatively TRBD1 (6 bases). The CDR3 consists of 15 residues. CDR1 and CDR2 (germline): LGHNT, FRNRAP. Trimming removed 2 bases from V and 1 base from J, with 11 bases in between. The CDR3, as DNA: TGTGCTAGTGGTTTGTACGGGGGACAGAACACTGAAGCTTTCTTT. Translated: CASGLYGGQNTEAFF.

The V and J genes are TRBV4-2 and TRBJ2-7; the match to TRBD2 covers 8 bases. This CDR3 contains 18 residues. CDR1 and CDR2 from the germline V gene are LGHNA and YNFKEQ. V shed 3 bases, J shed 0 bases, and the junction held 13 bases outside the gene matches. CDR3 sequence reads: CASSHRVLERGNSYEQYF. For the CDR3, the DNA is TGTGCCAGCAGCCACCGAGTGTTGGAGCGGGGGAACTCCTACGAGCAGTACTTC.